Each of the 20 T cell receptor beta chains below was sequenced from the same sample in a study of siplizumab effects on memory and regulatory T cells. Data came from immunoSEQ multiplex PCR; TCRdb stores just in-frame clones and leaves some out. The sample lists some 97,000 clones; 94% were seen once. Sequenced sample: Tregs sorted from blood. The receptor source for this set is a human donor in good health.

Only one count was recorded for this clone. This chain connects TRBV5-1 to TRBJ1-2, with 8 bases that match TRBD1. V shed 5 bases and J 4 bases; nucleotides not matched to a gene: 4. This CDR3 has 13 amino acids. Germline CDR1 and CDR2: SGHRS and YFSETQ. CDR3 residues: CASRTGEGYGYTF. In nucleotides, the CDR3 is TGCGCCAGCAGGACAGGGGAAGGCTATGGCTACACCTTC.

The chain uses TRBV11-2 and TRBJ2-4; unclear D gene. V lost 4 bases and J 0 bases, leaving 22 bases between the germline ends. In germline, CDR1 is SGHAT, CDR2 FQNNGV. The CDR3 consists of 19 residues. The chain's CDR3 is CASSSPRSMGISAKNIQYF. For the CDR3, the DNA is TGTGCCAGCAGCTCGCCCCGGTCTATGGGGATCTCAGCCAAAAACATTCAGTACTTC.

This chain uses TRBV11-2 with TRBJ2-1; 10 nucleotides align to TRBD2. The trim removed 2 bases at V and 8 bases at J, leaving 9 bases unmatched. The CDR3 contains 16 residues. Per germline, CDR1 SGHAT and CDR2 FQNNGV. This chain's CDR3 is CASSLYGSSGSYEQFF. The CDR3 nucleotides are TGTGCCAGCAGCTTATATGGATCTAGCGGGAGTTATGAGCAGTTCTTC.

This clone was found once. The chain has TRBV11-1 and TRBJ2-3; D gene uncertain. Germline-derived CDR1 and CDR2 are SGHAT and FQDESV (reference sequence). The CDR3 is 15 residues long. Trimming left V 0 bases short and J 2 bases short, with 9 bases between. CDR3 coding DNA: TGTGCCAGCAGCTTAGCACGTGGCTTCACAGATACGCAGTATTTT. Its translation is CASSLARGFTDTQYF. Full variable domain (rest looked up from reference TRBV11-1 and TRBJ2-3): EAEVAQSPRYKITEKSQAVAFWCDPISGHATLYWYRQILGQGPELLVQFQDESVVDDSQLPKDRFSAERLKGVDSTLKIQPAELGDSAMYLCASSLARGFTDTQYFGPGTRLTVL.

The rearrangement uses TRBV5-6 and TRBJ1-2, with a weak D call TRBD1 (5 bases). CDR3 length equals 14 residues. Trimming took 4 bases from V and 1 from J, leaving 11 bases between them. Germline assignment: CDR1 SGHDT and CDR2 YYEEEE. CDR3 region: CASSAPQGNYGYTF. The DNA for the CDR3 is TGTGCCAGCAGCGCCCCTCAGGGTAACTATGGCTACACCTTC.

The chain links TRBV5-1 to TRBJ1-1; D remains ambiguous. CDR1 SGHRS and CDR2 YFSETQ come from the germline V gene. There are 18 residues in the CDR3. V dropped 2 bases and J dropped 0 bases, with 20 bases sitting between them. DNA for the CDR3: TGCGCCAGCAGCTTTTTCGAGGACCGGTTGGGGATGAACACTGAAGCTTTCTTT. It is translated as CASSFFEDRLGMNTEAFF. Full variable domain (remainder filled in from reference TRBV5-1 and TRBJ1-1): KAGVTQTPRYLIKTRGQQVTLSCSPISGHRSVSWYQQTPGQGLQFLFEYFSETQRNKGNFPGRFSGRQFSNSRSEMNVSTLELGDSALYLCASSFFEDRLGMNTEAFFGQGTRLTVV.

The V gene is TRBV29-1, the J gene TRBJ2-3, with 10 bases aligning to TRBD1. The CDR3 totals 16 residues. Looked up from germline, CDR1 is SQVTM and CDR2 is ANQGSEA. The V segment lost 6 bases and the J segment 3 bases; nucleotides outside the gene matches: 12. The CDR3 DNA reads as TGCAGCGTGATCCTCCAGGGACAGGGGAAAACAGATACGCAGTATTTT. Translated: CSVILQGQGKTDTQYF.

This clone was recorded once. The chain is built from TRBV7-8 and TRBJ2-7, with 13 bases aligning to TRBD2. V dropped 8 bases and J dropped 3; count of bases not matched to a gene: 7. Germline CDR1 is SGHVS and CDR2 is FQNEAQ. The CDR3 contains 15 residues. CDR3 in amino acids: CASLMGTSGDYEQYF. CDR3 coding DNA: TGTGCCAGCTTAATGGGGACTAGCGGGGACTACGAGCAGTACTTC.

This chain joins TRBV18 and TRBJ2-2; perhaps D is TRBD1 or TRBD2 (6 bases each). Between the trimmed V and J ends, which lost 3 bases and 0 bases, there was a span of 11 bases. Germline V gene data show CDR1 as KGHSH and CDR2 as LQKENI. The CDR3 length is 16 residues. The CDR3 sequence: CASSPRRGSNTGELFF. The CDR3 coding sequence is TGTGCCAGCTCACCTAGGAGGGGGTCGAACACCGGGGAGCTGTTTTTT.

The rearrangement joins TRBV27 to TRBJ2-7; possible D gene TRBD1, 5 bases. Germline CDR1 and CDR2: MNHEY and SMNVEV (reference sequence). The ends were cut back, 6 bases at V and 6 bases at J, with 12 bases in the middle. CDR3 length: 12 residues. The CDR3 loop reads CASRQVRGEQYF. Here the CDR3 DNA reads TGTGCCAGCAGGCAGGTTAGGGGCGAGCAGTACTTC.

The rearrangement joins TRBV29-1 to TRBJ1-5; a weak D match, TRBD1 (6 bases). Germline CDR1 reads SQVTM; CDR2 reads ANQGSEA. The CDR3 runs 13 residues. Trimming took off 6 bases at V and 4 bases at J, with 13 bases between the two ends. The CDR3 is CSVRQDDNQPQHF. The DNA for the CDR3 is TGCAGCGTCCGACAGGACGATAATCAGCCCCAGCATTTT.

J is TRBJ2-1 and V is TRBV9; a possible D gene is TRBD1 (6 bases). CDR1 and CDR2 from the germline V gene are SGDLS and YYNGEE. Deletions cut 3 bases from V and 0 bases from J, with 13 bases between. The CDR3 spans 16 residues. The CDR3 bases are TGTGCCAGCAGCGCCTTTGGGGGCCACTCCTACAATGAGCAGTTCTTC. Translation gives CASSAFGGHSYNEQFF.

The rearrangement links TRBV7-9 to TRBJ2-1; D is uncertain. The V gene's germline CDR1 is SEHNR and CDR2 FQNEAQ (reference sequence). This CDR3 region has 15 residues. V lost 3 bases to trimming and J lost 10 bases, with 19 bases between them. CDR3 sequence: CASSLSVPMGREQFF. The CDR3 bases are TGTGCCAGCAGCTTGAGTGTACCTATGGGTAGAGAGCAGTTCTTC.

The chain couples TRBV7-6 to TRBJ1-5; D possibly corresponds to TRBD1 (5 bases). This CDR3 is built from 15 residues. Germline CDR1 and CDR2: SGHVS and FNYEAQ. The V gene lost 1 base and the J gene lost 3 bases, with 10 bases spanning the gap. The CDR3 coding sequence is TGTGCCAGCAGCTTAGTCGGAGGGGTCAATCAGCCCCAGCATTTT. Its translation: CASSLVGGVNQPQHF.

The J gene is TRBJ2-2, the V gene TRBV10-3; D is perhaps TRBD1 (5 bases). V shed 6 bases and J shed 1 base, with 6 bases lying between them. The germline gives CDR1 ENHRY, CDR2 SYGVKD. CDR3 size: 13 residues. CDR3 sequence: CAISDRNTGELFF. CDR3 nucleotides: TGTGCCATCAGCGACAGGAACACCGGGGAGCTGTTTTTT.

The CDR3 nucleotides read TGTGCCAGCAAGGTGGGGCCAAGCTCCTACGAGCAGTACTTC. As protein: CASKVGPSSYEQYF. The chain links TRBV28 to TRBJ2-7; D is possibly TRBD1 (5 bases). CDR1 is MDHEN and CDR2 is SYDVKM in the germline V gene. The CDR3 length is 14 residues. Trimming took off 7 bases at V and 0 bases at J, with 13 bases between the two ends.

This chain connects TRBV19 to TRBJ2-3; 11 bases align to TRBD2. Germline CDR1 is LNHDA and CDR2 is SQIVND (reference sequence). Germline trimming cut 4 bases from V and 0 bases from J; bases unmatched to any gene: 3. CDR3 length equals 16 residues. The chain's CDR3 is CASSTPSGRSTDTQYF. CDR3 coding DNA: TGTGCCAGTAGTACACCTAGCGGGAGGAGCACAGATACGCAGTATTTT.

The chain employs TRBV5-1 and TRBJ2-6, with D perhaps TRBD1 (5 bases). Trimming pared 0 bases from V and 6 bases from J, leaving 10 bases between. Looked up from germline, CDR1 is SGHRS and CDR2 is YFSETQ. CDR3 size: 15 residues. CDR3 sequence (DNA): TGCGCCAGCAGCTTGGCAGGGAATGAGGCCAACGTCCTGACTTTC. It codes for CASSLAGNEANVLTF.

The chain links TRBV5-1 to TRBJ1-2, with no clear D. Germline CDR1 and CDR2: SGHRS and YFSETQ. V dropped 1 base and J dropped 0 bases, with 7 bases sitting between them. The CDR3 spans 14 residues. The CDR3 loop reads CASSLPRANYGYTF. CDR3 coding DNA: TGCGCCAGCAGCTTGCCCAGAGCTAACTATGGCTACACCTTC.

This chain links TRBV7-3 with TRBJ2-1; D possibly matches TRBD1 or TRBD2 (5 bases each). This CDR3 comprises 12 residues. The germline V and J ends were trimmed by 5 bases and 8 bases, with 10 bases remaining between them. Per germline, CDR1 SGHTA and CDR2 FQGTGA. CDR3 coding DNA: TGTGCCAGCAGCCCAATGGGGGATGAGCAGTTCTTC. Its protein product is CASSPMGDEQFF.